This record concerns one T cell receptor (beta chain) sequence. Its antigen is not known. The same CDR3 can be traced to other DNA sequences in this sample. V lost 0 bases to trimming and J lost 2 bases, with 5 bases between them. CDR3 size: 13 residues. The germline gives CDR1 KGHSH, CDR2 LQKENI. This entry belongs to a study of shared clonotypes between healthy human individuals. As for the study in general: Each donor's CD4 naive and CD4 memory cells filled three plates apiece, CD8 naive two, and CD8 memory one. Study results and caveats: Sequencing of the sorted subsets was shown by rarefaction to be incomplete despite large depth.

Here immunoSEQ multiplex PCR was the method, and the copy in TCRdb shows in-frame clones only, minus some. The sample lists fewer than 2.5 million clones, 80% to 95% seen once, with about 0.34% in the top ten. The sequencing sample was made of naive CD4+ T cells from PBMCs. The subset is: CD45RA+ positively selected. The V call is TRBV18, the J call TRBJ2-7, with no clear D. The sequence derives from a man aged 18 to 30 in good health. Some clones in this sample may be carry-over from other donors' samples. In DNA, the CDR3 is TGTGCCAGCTCACCACCGGAGACCTACGAGCAGTACTTC. Protein product: CASSPPETYEQYF.